This record concerns one T cell receptor beta chain sequence. The method was immunoSEQ multiplex PCR; TCRdb's version includes in-frame clones alone and lacks a portion of them. Of about 800,000 clones listed, about 96% are singletons. Germline CDR1 SGHRS, CDR2 YFSETQ. The CDR3 length is 16 residues. V lost 2 bases and J lost 1; bases outside the gene matches: 4. Naive CD8 cells comprised CD45RO-negative, CCR7-positively selected cells, excluding terminally differentiated effector memory CD45RA+ cells. The sample is drawn from a study of shared clonotypes between healthy human individuals. This chain uses TRBV5-1 with TRBJ2-3, with TRBD2 identical over 10 bases. The sample was naive CD8+ T cells sorted from blood. The receptor's source is a man aged 25 to 40 in good health. CDR3 nucleotides: TGCGCCAGCAGCTTTCCGCTAGCGGGAGGCACAGATACGCAGTATTTT. Translated: CASSFPLAGGTDTQYF.